The 11 T cell receptor beta chains in this list originate from one sample, sequenced in a study of beta chain features in type 1 diabetes. Isolated RNA was reverse transcribed in full, so expressed TCRB transcripts were sequenced. The protocol was immunoSEQ multiplex PCR, while the TCRdb copy is restricted to in-frame clones and leaves out a portion. The sample lists 150,000 to 170,000 clones, roughly 8% occurring once. The source material was central memory CD4+ T cells from blood. These receptor sequences come from a man between 18 and 35 years old in good health.

In this sample, this clone turned up a few times. This chain uses TRBV19 with TRBJ1-5; maybe TRBD1 (5 bases). The CDR3 is made up of 13 amino acids. Per the germline V gene, CDR1 is LNHDA and CDR2 is SQIVND (reference sequence). Trimming took 7 bases from V and 4 from J, leaving 11 bases between them. The CDR3 region is CASKMGGNQPQHF. The CDR3 DNA follows: TGTGCCAGTAAAATGGGGGGTAATCAGCCCCAGCATTTT. Variable domain in full (rest from reference TRBV19 and TRBJ1-5): DGGITQSPKYLFRKEGQNVTLSCEQNLNHDAMYWYRQDPGQGLRLIYYSQIVNDFQKGDIAEGYSVSREKKESFPLTVTSAQKNPTAFYLCASKMGGNQPQHFGDGTRLSIL.

This clone was counted only a few times. The J gene is TRBJ2-4, the V gene TRBV14; 8 positions agree with TRBD2. Trimming removed 8 bases from V and 1 base from J; junction bases left unmatched: 7. CDR1 and CDR2 from the germline V gene are SGHDN and FVKESK. The CDR3 totals 15 residues. Here the CDR3 reads CASGPGGAAKNIQYF. CDR3 coding DNA: TGTGCCAGCGGGCCCGGGGGGGCGGCCAAAAACATTCAGTACTTC.

With respect to this clone: The sample holds other DNA sequences that translate to the same CDR3. The genes are TRBV27 and TRBJ1-1; maybe TRBD1 (6 bases). The germline CDR1 and CDR2 sequences are MNHEY and SMNVEV (reference sequence). This CDR3 spans 12 amino acids. V was cut by 3 bases and J by 6 bases, with 8 bases left in between. The CDR3 coding sequence is TGTGCCAGCAGTTTTACAGGGTCTGAAGCTTTCTTT. Protein product: CASSFTGSEAFF.

In this sample, this clone turned up a few times. The chain is built from TRBV9 and TRBJ1-1, with D tentatively TRBD1 (6 bases). V lost 0 bases and J lost 8, with 11 bases in between. Germline V CDR1 and CDR2: SGDLS, YYNGEE. The CDR3 runs to 13 residues. CDR3 in DNA: TGTGCCAGCAGCGTAGCCCCAGGGGACGAAGCTTTCTTT. It is translated as CASSVAPGDEAFF.

This clone has ten or more counts. The chain couples TRBV29-1 to TRBJ2-1; D possibly corresponds to TRBD2 (6 bases). The CDR3 has 11 residues. Germline assignment: CDR1 SQVTM and CDR2 ANQGSEA. V lost 7 bases to trimming and J lost 5 bases, with 9 bases between them. CDR3 residues: CSGGVHNEQFF. CDR3 DNA sequence: TGCAGCGGCGGGGTTCACAATGAGCAGTTCTTC.

V usage is TRBV27 and J usage is TRBJ2-2, with 11 bases aligning to TRBD2. V shed 2 bases and J 5 bases; nucleotides not matched to a gene: 4. CDR1 and CDR2 from the germline V gene are MNHEY and SMNVEV (reference sequence). The CDR3 is made up of 16 amino acids. CDR3 loop: CASSLVAGGGTGELFF. The CDR3 DNA is TGTGCCAGCAGTTTAGTAGCGGGAGGGGGAACCGGGGAGCTGTTTTTT.

The rearrangement uses TRBV6-5 and TRBJ1-2, with 7 bases identical to TRBD1. The CDR3 has 14 residues. CDR1 MNHEY and CDR2 SVGAGI come from the germline V gene. Trimming removed 5 bases from V and 1 base from J; junction bases left unmatched: 4. The CDR3 spells CASSRDRDNYGYTF. The DNA for the CDR3 is TGTGCCAGCAGTCGGGACAGAGATAACTATGGCTACACCTTC.

This clone was found many times. The rearrangement uses TRBV30 and TRBJ2-3; a weak D match, TRBD1 (6 bases). CDR1 GTSNPN and CDR2 SVGIG come from the germline V gene (reference sequence). The length of the CDR3 is 12 residues. Trimming cost V 7 bases and J 0 bases, with 8 bases left between them. The CDR3 sequence: CASQGSTDTQYF. The CDR3 DNA reads as TGTGCCTCCCAGGGGAGCACAGATACGCAGTATTTT.

This clone came up a few times. The chain employs TRBV5-1 and TRBJ1-6; 7 bases agree with TRBD1. From germline, CDR1 is SGHRS and CDR2 YFSETQ. CDR3 length equals 15 residues. V lost 0 bases to trimming and J lost 8 bases; unmatched junction nucleotides: 5. CDR3 sequence reads: CASSLEGARDSPLHF. The CDR3 DNA sequence: TGCGCCAGCAGCTTGGAGGGGGCAAGGGATTCACCCCTCCACTTT.

The V and J genes are TRBV4-3 and TRBJ2-3, with TRBD2 matching over 8 bases. This CDR3 contains 15 residues. The germline CDR1 and CDR2 sequences are LGHNA and YSLEER. After removal of 3 bases from V and 2 bases from J, the junction contained 4 bases not matched to a gene. CDR3 in amino acids: CASSQNSGITDTQYF. The DNA for the CDR3 is TGCGCCAGCAGCCAGAATAGCGGGATCACAGATACGCAGTATTTT.

The DNA for the CDR3 is TGTGCCAGTAACCGGGACAGGGCGTCCCAGGGCGAGCAGTACTTC. Amino acids: CASNRDRASQGEQYF. The V call is TRBV19, the J call TRBJ2-7, with 9 bases fitting TRBD1. This CDR3 region has 15 residues. The V and J ends lost 7 bases and 6 bases, in that order; junction bases with no gene match: 13. From germline, CDR1 is LNHDA and CDR2 SQIVND (reference sequence).